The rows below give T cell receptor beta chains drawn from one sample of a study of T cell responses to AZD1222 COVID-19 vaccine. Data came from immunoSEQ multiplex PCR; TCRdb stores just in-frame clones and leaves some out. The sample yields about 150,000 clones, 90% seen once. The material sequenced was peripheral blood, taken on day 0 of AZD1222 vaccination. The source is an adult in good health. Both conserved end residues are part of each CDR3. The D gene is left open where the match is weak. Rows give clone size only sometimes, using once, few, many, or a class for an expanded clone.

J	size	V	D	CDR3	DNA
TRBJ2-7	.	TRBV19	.	CASSTGTLRINDEQYF	TGTGCCAGTAGTACCGGGACCCTCCGCATTAACGACGAGCAGTACTTC
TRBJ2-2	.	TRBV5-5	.	CASSYQVTGELFF	TGTGCCAGCAGCTACCAGGTCACCGGGGAGCTGTTTTTT
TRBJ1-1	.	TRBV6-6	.	CASSYQGRRAEAFF	TGTGCCAGCAGTTATCAGGGGCGCAGGGCTGAAGCTTTCTTT
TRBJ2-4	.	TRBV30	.	CAWSVPGNGPAKNIQYF	TGTGCCTGGAGTGTACCCGGTAACGGACCAGCCAAAAACATTCAGTACTTC
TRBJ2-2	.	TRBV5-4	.	CASSLAAGSTGELFF	TGTGCCAGCAGCTTGGCGGCAGGGTCCACCGGGGAGCTGTTTTTT
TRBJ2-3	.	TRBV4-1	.	CASSLGPERADTQYF	TGCGCCAGCAGCCTCGGGCCGGAAAGGGCGGATACGCAGTATTTT
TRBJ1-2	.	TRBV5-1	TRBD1	CASSIQGANYGYTF	TGCGCCAGCAGCATACAGGGGGCTAACTATGGCTACACCTTC
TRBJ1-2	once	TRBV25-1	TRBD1	CASSDLTGNYGYTF	TGTGCCAGCAGCGACCTGACAGGGAACTATGGCTACACCTTC
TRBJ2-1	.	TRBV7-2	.	CASSSPGMGGNEQFF	TGTGCCAGCAGCTCTCCCGGTATGGGAGGCAATGAGCAGTTCTTC
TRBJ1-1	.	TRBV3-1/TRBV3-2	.	CASSQWGNTEAFF	TGTGCCAGCAGCCAATGGGGGAACACTGAAGCTTTCTTT
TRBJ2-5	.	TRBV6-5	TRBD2	CASSPRGGRETQYF	TGTGCCAGCAGTCCGCGCGGGGGTCGGGAGACCCAGTACTTC
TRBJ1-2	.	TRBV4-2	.	CASSQEGHGYTF	TGTGCCAGCAGCCAAGAGGGTCATGGCTACACCTTC